This T cell receptor beta chain was profiled in a study of identifying expanded T cells in peripheral blood. CDR3 length equals 11 residues. Per germline, CDR1 SNHLY and CDR2 FYNNEI. The ends were cut back, 2 bases at V and 8 bases at J, with 6 bases in the middle. Study-wide results and caveats: Differentially abundant clones: about 1.1 between replicates, about 17 at roughly 13 days, approximately 19 at four. Roughly two-week clone count variance significantly increased as total template count grew.

As concerns this clone: The antigen remains unidentified.

Some clones are missing from TCRdb's copy, which holds only in-frame ones; the method was immunoSEQ multiplex PCR. The sample lists 75,000 to 95,000 clones; approximately 85% were seen once. The TCR was taken from a person aged 18 to 70 in good health. This chain joins TRBV2 and TRBJ1-2; D not certain. Sequences were obtained from blood. CDR3 residues: CASSELVGYTF. CDR3 bases: TGTGCCAGCAGTGAATTGGTCGGCTACACCTTC.